The sequence of this T cell receptor beta chain was determined in a study of T cell changes during pregnancy in multiple sclerosis. CDR3 length: 14 residues. CDR1 KGHSH and CDR2 LQKENI come from the germline V gene. J was trimmed by 7 bases and V by 6 bases; bases with no gene match: 11. This clone was counted a single time. TCRdb keeps only in-frame clones here, not all; method: immunoSEQ multiplex PCR. The sample lists approximately 36,000 clones, 93% occurring once. The rearrangement joins TRBV18 to TRBJ1-2; 7 bases align to TRBD1. The source is a female donor with multiple sclerosis, enrolled in a pregnancy study. Source: CD4+ T cells from peripheral blood mononuclear cells, taken in the first trimester of pregnancy. CDR3 protein: CASSPDRAAAGYTF. The CDR3 DNA is TGTGCCAGCTCGCCCGACAGGGCCGCTGCTGGCTACACCTTC.